The 30 T cell receptor beta chains presented below share a single source sample, sequenced in a study of T cell responses to AZD1222 COVID-19 vaccine. Assay: immunoSEQ multiplex PCR; the TCRdb copy retains only in-frame clones and omits some. This table holds 100,000 to 150,000 clones, over 75% found once. Sequenced material: peripheral blood, taken on day 0 of AZD1222 vaccination. The receptors were gathered from an adult in good health.

This rearrangement joins TRBV15 to TRBJ2-1; 9 bases line up with TRBD2. This CDR3 is 14 amino acids long. Trimming at V came to 6 bases and at J to 4 bases, leaving 4 bases not matched to a gene. CDR1 is LNHNV and CDR2 is YYDKDF in the germline V gene (reference sequence). The CDR3 sequence: CATSLAGGYNEQFF. DNA for the CDR3: TGTGCCACCAGTCTCGCGGGGGGGTACAATGAGCAGTTCTTC. Using reference TRBV15 and TRBJ2-1 for the parts outside the CDR3, the full variable domain is DAMVIQNPRYQVTQFGKPVTLSCSQTLNHNVMYWYQQKSSQAPKLLFHYYDKDFNNEADTPDNFQSRRPNTSFCFLDIRSPGLGDTAMYLCATSLAGGYNEQFFGPGTRLTVL.

The chain carries TRBV28 and TRBJ2-2, with a weak D call TRBD1 (5 bases). CDR1 is MDHEN, CDR2 SYDVKM, per germline. The length of the CDR3 is 15 residues. V lost 3 bases and J 8 bases, leaving 16 bases between the germline ends. DNA for the CDR3: TGTGCCAGCAGTTTTGCCAGGGCCAACAGGGGGGAGCTGTTTTTT. This gives the protein CASSFARANRGELFF. Drawing the rest from reference TRBV28 and TRBJ2-2, the complete variable domain is DVKVTQSSRYLVKRTGEKVFLECVQDMDHENMFWYRQDPGLGLRLIYFSYDVKMKEKGDIPEGYSVSREKKERFSLILESASTNQTSMYLCASSFARANRGELFFGEGSRLTVL.

J is TRBJ1-1 and V is TRBV7-2; D possibly corresponds to TRBD1 (5 bases). The CDR3 spans 13 residues. Germline CDR1 is SGHTA and CDR2 is FQGNSA. The V end lost 4 bases, the J end lost 4 bases, and 10 bases lay between the germline ends. The chain's CDR3 is CASSSQGPTEAFF. In DNA form, the CDR3 reads TGTGCCAGCAGCTCCCAGGGCCCCACTGAAGCTTTCTTT.

The gene calls are TRBV5-1 and TRBJ1-2, with D possibly matching TRBD1 (5 bases). V gave up 3 bases and J gave up 4 bases, with 13 bases separating them. Germline-derived CDR1 and CDR2 are SGHRS and YFSETQ. This CDR3 region has 14 residues. The CDR3 here is CASSSAEGAYGYTF. For the CDR3, the DNA is TGCGCCAGCAGCTCGGCCGAAGGGGCCTATGGCTACACCTTC.

This sequence joins TRBV29-1 and TRBJ2-5; 7 nucleotides match TRBD1. The length of the CDR3 is 13 residues. V was clipped by 4 bases and J by 8 bases; unmatched bases: 10. CDR1 SQVTM and CDR2 ANQGSEA come from the germline V gene. The CDR3 protein is CSVAPDRQGTQYF. Here the CDR3 DNA reads TGCAGCGTTGCCCCGGACAGACAGGGAACCCAGTACTTC.

A single count supports this clone. This chain connects TRBV27 to TRBJ2-7, with 10 nucleotides matching TRBD2. Germline V CDR1 and CDR2: MNHEY, SMNVEV (reference sequence). The trim removed 4 bases at V and 3 bases at J, leaving 0 bases unmatched. The CDR3 is 13 amino acids. The CDR3: CASSSSGGYEQYF. The CDR3 DNA sequence: TGTGCCAGCAGTTCTAGCGGGGGCTACGAGCAGTACTTC.

The chain carries TRBV27 and TRBJ1-2, with D perhaps TRBD1 (5 bases). Germline CDR1 is MNHEY and CDR2 is SMNVEV (reference sequence). The CDR3 runs to 15 residues. V was clipped by 6 bases and J by 1 base, with 15 bases between them. CDR3 protein: CASRPIGRVNYGYTF. CDR3 DNA: TGTGCCAGCAGGCCTATCGGCAGGGTTAACTATGGCTACACCTTC.

This clone was seen just once. The V call is TRBV18, the J call TRBJ2-7; the D gene could be TRBD1 or TRBD2 (5 bases each). Germline V gene lookup returns CDR1 KGHSH and CDR2 LQKENI. The CDR3 consists of 13 residues. Trimming left V 3 bases short and J 3 bases short, with 9 bases between. The CDR3 spells CASSPGALYEQYF. Here the CDR3 DNA reads TGTGCCAGCTCACCCGGGGCGCTCTACGAGCAGTACTTC.

This rearrangement joins TRBV7-9 to TRBJ2-2, with 8 nucleotides matching TRBD1. J gave up 2 bases and V 4 bases, and 3 bases lay outside the gene matches. CDR1 and CDR2 from the germline V gene are SEHNR and FQNEAQ (reference sequence). CDR3 length: 15 amino acids. CDR3 in DNA: TGTGCCAGCAGCTCGACAGGGGCAAACACCGGGGAGCTGTTTTTT. Translated: CASSSTGANTGELFF.

The V gene is TRBV27, the J gene TRBJ2-7; D might be TRBD1 (8 bases). The germline V and J ends were trimmed by 5 bases and 4 bases, with 21 bases remaining between them. CDR1 is MNHEY and CDR2 is SMNVEV in the germline V gene (reference sequence). The CDR3 sequence is 16 residues long. DNA of the CDR3: TGTGCCAGCAGTCGCGTCCTACAGGGGGGACTATACGAGCAGTACTTC. Its translation is CASSRVLQGGLYEQYF.

The CDR3 is CASSGLSRTGTNEQYF. The CDR3 DNA reads as TGTGCCAGCAGCGGTCTTTCCAGGACAGGGACTAACGAGCAGTACTTC. The chain combines TRBV5-6 with TRBJ2-7; possible D gene TRBD1, 8 bases. CDR3 length equals 16 residues. V was clipped by 4 bases and J by 5 bases, with 22 bases between them. Per germline, CDR1 SGHDT and CDR2 YYEEEE.

This clone came up a few times. The chain has TRBV5-1 and TRBJ2-7; D unresolved. The V and J ends lost 0 bases and 7 bases respectively, with 17 bases between them. CDR1 is SGHRS, CDR2 YFSETQ, per germline. CDR3 length equals 15 residues. CDR3 protein: CASSLGSVVVREQYF. DNA for the CDR3: TGCGCCAGCAGCTTGGGTTCGGTGGTTGTGAGGGAGCAGTACTTC.

The chain has TRBV5-4 and TRBJ2-5; 8 nucleotides align to TRBD2. Trimming cost V 6 bases and J 4 bases; bases outside gene matches: 11. The CDR3 consists of 15 residues. Looked up from germline, CDR1 is SGHNT and CDR2 is YYREEE (reference sequence). The CDR3 sequence: CASKSERGLLETQYF. The CDR3 DNA reads TGTGCCAGCAAGAGCGAGCGGGGGCTTCTAGAGACCCAGTACTTC.

As for this clone: At the DNA level, this CDR3 is encoded by other sequences in the same sample as well. The V gene is TRBV9, the J gene TRBJ2-1; possible D gene TRBD2, 6 bases. Trimming removed 2 bases at V and 5 bases at J, with 14 bases between. The CDR3 loop spans 15 amino acids. CDR1 and CDR2 from the germline V gene are SGDLS and YYNGEE. This CDR3 is CASSVAGTGNNEQFF. The DNA of the CDR3 is TGTGCCAGCAGCGTCGCCGGGACTGGGAACAATGAGCAGTTCTTC.

This rearrangement joins TRBV7-2 to TRBJ1-5; D not resolved. V gave up 5 bases and J gave up 6 bases, with 11 bases separating them. Germline lookup yields CDR1 SGHTA and CDR2 FQGNSA. CDR3 length: 13 amino acids. In nucleotides, the CDR3 is TGTGCCAGCAGCCTGACAATGGGTCAGCCCCAGCATTTT. This translates into CASSLTMGQPQHF. The complete variable domain, with remaining parts taken from reference TRBV7-2 and TRBJ1-5, reads GAGVSQSPSNKVTEKGKDVELRCDPISGHTALYWYRQSLGQGLEFLIYFQGNSAPDKSGLPSDRFSAERTGGSVSTLTIQRTQQEDSAVYLCASSLTMGQPQHFGDGTRLSIL.

This clone has just one count. The chain has TRBV19 and TRBJ2-3; tentative D call: TRBD1 (5 bases). Per the germline V gene, CDR1 is LNHDA and CDR2 is SQIVND (reference sequence). Between the trimmed V and J ends, which lost 5 bases and 0 bases, there was a span of 6 bases. The CDR3 is 13 residues long. CDR3 sequence: CASSPGSTDTQYF. The DNA of the CDR3 is TGTGCCAGTAGTCCAGGGAGCACAGATACGCAGTATTTT. Full variable domain (missing parts from reference TRBV19 and TRBJ2-3): DGGITQSPKYLFRKEGQNVTLSCEQNLNHDAMYWYRQDPGQGLRLIYYSQIVNDFQKGDIAEGYSVSREKKESFPLTVTSAQKNPTAFYLCASSPGSTDTQYFGPGTRLTVL.

This sequence joins TRBV28 and TRBJ1-2; 8 bases align to TRBD1. Germline CDR1 is MDHEN and CDR2 is SYDVKM. The V and J ends lost 3 bases and 4 bases, in that order; junction bases with no gene match: 7. CDR3 length: 15 amino acids. The CDR3 region is CASSFPQGASYGYTF. As DNA, the CDR3 is TGTGCCAGCAGTTTCCCGCAGGGGGCTTCCTATGGCTACACCTTC.

This rearrangement joins TRBV11-2 to TRBJ1-2, with D perhaps TRBD1 (5 bases). Trimming stripped 3 bases from V and 5 bases from J, with 10 bases between. Germline V gene data show CDR1 as SGHAT and CDR2 as FQNNGV. The CDR3 contains 13 residues. The chain's CDR3 is CASSLGGRYGYTF. Here the CDR3 DNA reads TGTGCCAGCAGCTTGGGGGGACGGTATGGCTACACCTTC.

This sequence joins TRBV5-1 and TRBJ2-1; the match to TRBD1 covers 7 bases. After removal of 4 bases from V and 0 bases from J, the junction contained 1 base not matched to a gene. The CDR3 consists of 14 residues. Germline V gives CDR1 SGHRS, CDR2 YFSETQ. The CDR3 region is CASSRDSSYNEQFF. In DNA, the CDR3 is TGCGCCAGCAGCCGGGACAGCTCCTACAATGAGCAGTTCTTC.

This clone has a handful of counts. The rearrangement uses TRBV7-2 and TRBJ2-7; either TRBD1 or TRBD2 may supply D (6 bases each). Germline values: CDR1 SGHTA, CDR2 FQGNSA. Trimming cost V 1 base and J 4 bases, with 14 bases left between them. The CDR3 sequence is 15 residues long. CDR3 loop: CASSLEGGHRYEQYF. In DNA form, the CDR3 reads TGTGCCAGCAGCTTAGAAGGGGGGCACAGGTACGAGCAGTACTTC.

CDR3 DNA sequence: TGTGCCACCAGCAGAGTACGATCCCTGGGTGAAAAACTGTTTTTT. Translation gives CATSRVRSLGEKLFF. The chain carries TRBV15 and TRBJ1-4, with D unresolved. Per germline, CDR1 LNHNV and CDR2 YYDKDF (reference sequence). This CDR3 region has 15 residues. The V end lost 1 base, the J end lost 7 bases, and 13 bases lay between the germline ends.

This sequence joins TRBV27 and TRBJ2-7, with a possible D match to TRBD2 (7 bases). V shed 8 bases and J shed 2 bases, with 19 bases lying between them. This CDR3 is built from 15 residues. CDR1 MNHEY and CDR2 SMNVEV come from the germline V gene (reference sequence). The CDR3 protein is CASSQRGALTYEQYF. The CDR3, as DNA: TGTGCCAGCTCGCAACGGGGGGCCCTCACCTACGAGCAGTACTTC.

V usage is TRBV6-5 and J usage is TRBJ1-1; tentatively, D is TRBD1 (5 bases). In germline, CDR1 is MNHEY, CDR2 SVGAGI. The CDR3 consists of 13 residues. The V end lost 7 bases, the J end lost 4 bases, and 13 bases lay between the germline ends. The DNA for the CDR3 is TGTGCCAGCATCCGCCTGGGGGGCACTGAAGCTTTCTTT. It is translated as CASIRLGGTEAFF.

The chain links TRBV28 to TRBJ1-4, with D maybe TRBD1 (6 bases). V lost 7 bases and J 4 bases, leaving 19 bases between the germline ends. The CDR3 consists of 16 residues. The germline CDR1 and CDR2 sequences are MDHEN and SYDVKM. The CDR3 protein is CASTINRVNGNEKLFF. As DNA, the CDR3 is TGTGCCAGCACCATTAACAGGGTAAACGGTAATGAAAAACTGTTTTTT.

This chain connects TRBV7-8 to TRBJ2-2, with TRBD1 identical over 8 bases. Germline-derived CDR1 and CDR2 are SGHVS and FQNEAQ. Trimming at V came to 6 bases and at J to 9 bases, leaving 9 bases not matched to a gene. This CDR3 spans 14 amino acids. Here the CDR3 DNA reads TGTGCCAGCAGTTCCCAGGGGGCGGAACGGGAGCTGTTTTTT. As protein: CASSSQGAERELFF. The whole variable domain, remainder taken from reference TRBV7-8 and TRBJ2-2, is GAGVSQSPRYKVAKRGQDVALRCDPISGHVSLFWYQQALGQGPEFLTYFQNEAQLDKSGLPSDRFFAERPEGSVSTLKIQRTQQEDSAVYLCASSSQGAERELFFGEGSRLTVL.

The J gene is TRBJ1-6, the V gene TRBV14; D is unclear. CDR1 SGHDN and CDR2 FVKESK come from the germline V gene. Trimming removed 0 bases at V and 11 bases at J, with 5 bases between. The CDR3 consists of 12 residues. CDR3 protein: CASSQDEAPLHF. The CDR3 DNA follows: TGTGCCAGCAGCCAAGATGAGGCACCCCTCCACTTT.

This rearrangement joins TRBV27 to TRBJ1-2; D is unresolved. V lost 7 bases and J 0 bases, leaving 15 bases between the germline ends. The V gene's germline CDR1 is MNHEY and CDR2 SMNVEV (reference sequence). This CDR3 is built from 15 residues. For the CDR3, the DNA is TGTGCCAGCACCAAAACCATGGCTACTAACTATGGCTACACCTTC. Translating gives CASTKTMATNYGYTF.

The chain links TRBV6-5 to TRBJ2-3, with TRBD2 identical over 9 bases. The CDR3 is made up of 15 amino acids. Germline CDR1 is MNHEY and CDR2 is SVGAGI. V shed 2 bases, J shed 6 bases, and the junction held 6 bases outside the gene matches. In nucleotides, the CDR3 is TGTGCCAGCAGTTACCGAGGCCTAGCGGGGGATACGCAGTATTTT. This translates into CASSYRGLAGDTQYF.

The chain is built from TRBV5-1 and TRBJ1-1; perhaps TRBD1 as D (5 bases). Trimming took off 4 bases at V and 2 bases at J, with 12 bases between the two ends. Per the germline V gene, CDR1 is SGHRS and CDR2 is YFSETQ. CDR3 size: 14 residues. In DNA, the CDR3 is TGCGCCAGCAGCCGTGACAGCCACAACACTGAAGCTTTCTTT. Translation gives CASSRDSHNTEAFF.

This chain connects TRBV4-3 to TRBJ2-7, with 8 bases that match TRBD1. The trim removed 1 base at V and 6 bases at J, leaving 8 bases unmatched. This CDR3 region has 15 residues. CDR1 is LGHNA, CDR2 YSLEER, per germline. The CDR3 DNA reads TGCGCCAGCAGCCAAGGACGTGGACAGGGTTCCGAGCAGTACTTC. Amino acid sequence: CASSQGRGQGSEQYF.